This T cell receptor (beta chain) was sequenced for a study of graft-versus-host responses after intestinal transplantation. As for the study in general: Isolated intestinal, liver-intestinal, or multivisceral transplants had been given to the recipients. Once they had received anti-thymocyte globulin induction, all recipients took tacrolimus and steroids for around three years. General study points: Some GvH clones appeared in ileal mucosa or blood before recipient bone marrow. Among circulating GvH clones, peak levels were associated with early post-transplant declines in HvG clones.

Libraries were prepared by immunoSEQ multiplex PCR; TCRdb keeps only in-frame clonotypes and omits some of them. Among roughly 80,000 clones listed, roughly 84% were seen once. Germline loops: CDR1 MGHRA, CDR2 YSYEKL. The V and J ends lost 4 bases and 5 bases, in that order; junction bases with no gene match: 13. The length of the CDR3 is 16 residues. A note on this clone: Its antigen is still unknown.

The J gene is TRBJ1-2, the V gene TRBV4-1, with 7 nucleotides matching TRBD1. The sequences come from unstimulated CD8+ T cells sorted from spleen or lymph node cells, collected before transplant. The TCR comes from a human donor who was the organ donor for an intestinal transplant. The CDR3 here is CASSPPTGTVFYGYTF. The CDR3 nucleotides are TGCGCCAGCAGCCCGCCCACCGGGACAGTTTTTTATGGCTACACCTTC.